These T cell receptor beta chains were read from a single sample in a study of blood T cell repertoires in COVID-19. Only in-frame clones appear in the TCRdb table, and some are missing; sequencing was by immunoSEQ multiplex PCR. The repertoire holds about 250,000 clones, with around 86% as singletons. The material sequenced was PBMCs or T cells enriched from blood (not recorded which). Receptors originate from a man aged 18 to 29 who had recovered from COVID-19. Both conserved end residues are part of each CDR3. A D gene is named only where the DNA matches it firmly. Only part of the rows carry a size: once, few, many, or a class if the clone is expanded.

.	.	18	TRBV4-1	TRBJ1-2	CASSQDIARPKANYGYTF	TGCGCCAGCAGCCAAGATATTGCCAGGCCAAAAGCTAACTATGGCTACACCTTC
.	.	12	TRBV15	TRBJ1-2	CATSRDRGGYTF	TGTGCCACCAGCAGAGATAGAGGTGGCTACACCTTC
.	.	13	TRBV5-1	TRBJ2-5	CASSFGHEETQYF	TGCGCCAGCAGCTTTGGACATGAGGAGACCCAGTACTTC
.	TRBD2	17	TRBV5-4	TRBJ2-3	CASSMGLAGAEADTQYF	TGTGCCAGCAGCATGGGGTTGGCGGGAGCTGAGGCAGATACGCAGTATTTT
.	TRBD2	16	TRBV27	TRBJ2-7	CASSGAYSGRADEQYF	TGTGCCAGCAGTGGGGCTTATAGCGGGAGGGCCGACGAGCAGTACTTC
once	.	16	TRBV4-1	TRBJ1-2	CASSQVQGGGGYGYTF	TGCGCCAGCAGCCAAGTCCAAGGGGGGGGCGGCTATGGCTACACCTTC
.	TRBD1	14	TRBV6-5	TRBJ1-2	CASRVTGENYGYTF	TGTGCCAGCAGGGTAACAGGGGAGAACTATGGCTACACCTTC
.	TRBD1	14	TRBV5-1	TRBJ1-1	CASRVRTGERVAFF	TGCGCCAGCAGGGTACGGACAGGGGAGAGAGTAGCTTTCTTT
once	TRBD1	13	TRBV11-2	TRBJ1-4	CASSAQGGEKLFF	TGTGCCAGCAGCGCCCAAGGGGGCGAAAAACTGTTTTTT
.	.	14	TRBV9	TRBJ1-3	CASSARRAGNTIYF	TGTGCCAGCAGCGCGAGGAGGGCTGGAAACACCATATATTTT
few	.	12	TRBV10-3	TRBJ1-1	CAIQTGNTEAFF	TGTGCCATTCAAACAGGTAACACTGAAGCTTTCTTT
.	TRBD1	13	TRBV28	TRBJ1-1	CASGTDRVTEAFF	TGTGCCAGCGGTACAGACAGGGTCACTGAAGCTTTCTTT
.	.	16	TRBV4-1	TRBJ2-2	CASSQGAGRSTGELFF	TGCGCCAGCAGCCAAGGGGCAGGGAGGAGCACCGGGGAGCTGTTTTTT
.	TRBD1	18	TRBV9	TRBJ2-6	CASSPRTGAPSGANVLTF	TGTGCCAGCAGCCCCCGGACAGGGGCGCCCTCTGGGGCCAACGTCCTGACTTTC
.	.	13	TRBV6-5	TRBJ1-2	CASSYWDKGGYTF	TGTGCCAGCAGTTACTGGGACAAAGGTGGCTACACCTTC
few	.	11	TRBV20-1	TRBJ1-2	CSAADIYGYTF	TGCAGTGCCGCGGATATCTATGGCTACACCTTC
few	TRBD1	14	TRBV3-1/TRBV3-2	TRBJ1-1	CASSPRDRYTEAFF	TGTGCCAGCAGCCCCCGGGACAGGTACACTGAAGCTTTCTTT
.	TRBD2	16	TRBV11-2	TRBJ2-4	CASSFPELAAKNIQYF	TGTGCCAGCAGCTTTCCCGAACTAGCGGCTAAAAACATTCAGTACTTC
.	TRBD1	19	TRBV27	TRBJ2-2	CASSPRTGGRVPNTGELFF	TGTGCCAGCAGTCCGCGGACAGGGGGCCGCGTCCCGAACACCGGGGAGCTGTTTTTT
.	.	16	TRBV7-9	TRBJ1-4	CASSLRGDLTNEKLFF	TGTGCCAGCAGCTTACGGGGGGACCTAACTAATGAAAAACTGTTTTTT